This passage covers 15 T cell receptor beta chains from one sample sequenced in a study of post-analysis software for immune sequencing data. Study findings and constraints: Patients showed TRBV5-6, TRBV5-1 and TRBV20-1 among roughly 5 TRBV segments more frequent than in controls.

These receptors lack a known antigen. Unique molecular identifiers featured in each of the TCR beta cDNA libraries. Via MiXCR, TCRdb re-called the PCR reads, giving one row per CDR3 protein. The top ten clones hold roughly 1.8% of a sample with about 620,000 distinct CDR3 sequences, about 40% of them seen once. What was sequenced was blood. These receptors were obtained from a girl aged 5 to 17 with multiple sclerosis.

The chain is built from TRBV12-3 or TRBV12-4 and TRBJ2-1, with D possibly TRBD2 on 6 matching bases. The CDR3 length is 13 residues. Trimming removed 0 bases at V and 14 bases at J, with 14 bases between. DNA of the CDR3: TGTGCCAGCAGTTTAGCTCGTAGCGGTCTTGAGTTCTTC. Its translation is CASSLARSGLEFF.

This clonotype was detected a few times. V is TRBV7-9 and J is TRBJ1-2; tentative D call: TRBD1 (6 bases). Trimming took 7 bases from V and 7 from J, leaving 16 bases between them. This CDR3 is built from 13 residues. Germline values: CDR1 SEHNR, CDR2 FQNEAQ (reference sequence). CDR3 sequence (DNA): TGTGCCAGCAACTCTGTGGGGGCGGGTGGCTACACCTTC. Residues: CASNSVGAGGYTF.

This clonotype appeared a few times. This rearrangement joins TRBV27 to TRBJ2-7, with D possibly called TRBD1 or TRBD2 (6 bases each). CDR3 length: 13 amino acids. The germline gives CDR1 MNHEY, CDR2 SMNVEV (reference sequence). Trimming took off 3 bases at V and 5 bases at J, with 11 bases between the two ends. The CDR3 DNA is TGTGCCAGCAGTTTTTGGGGGGCCCACGAGCAGTACTTC. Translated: CASSFWGAHEQYF.

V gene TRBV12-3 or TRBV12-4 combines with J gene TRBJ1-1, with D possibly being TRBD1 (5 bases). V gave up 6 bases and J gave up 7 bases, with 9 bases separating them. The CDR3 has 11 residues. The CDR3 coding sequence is TGTGCCAGCAGACCTGGGGGTGAAGCTTTCTTT. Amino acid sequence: CASRPGGEAFF.

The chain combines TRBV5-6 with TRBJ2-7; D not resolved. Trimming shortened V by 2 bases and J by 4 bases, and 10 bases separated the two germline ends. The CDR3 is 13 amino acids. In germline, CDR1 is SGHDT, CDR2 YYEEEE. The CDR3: CASSFGPAYEQYF. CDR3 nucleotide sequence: TGTGCCAGCAGCTTTGGACCAGCTTACGAGCAGTACTTC. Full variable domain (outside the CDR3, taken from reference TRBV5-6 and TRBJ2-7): DAGVTQSPTHLIKTRGQQVTLRCSPKSGHDTVSWYQQALGQGPQFIFQYYEEEERQRGNFPDRFSGHQFPNYSSELNVNALLLGDSALYLCASSFGPAYEQYFGPGTRLTVT.

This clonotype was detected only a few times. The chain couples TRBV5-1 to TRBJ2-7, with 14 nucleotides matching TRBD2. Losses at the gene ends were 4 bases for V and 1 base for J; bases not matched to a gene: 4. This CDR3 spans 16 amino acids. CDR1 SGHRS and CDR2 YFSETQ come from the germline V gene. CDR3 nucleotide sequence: TGCGCCAGCAGCGTCGGACTAGCGGGAGGATCCTACGAGCAGTACTTC. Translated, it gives CASSVGLAGGSYEQYF.

Here the CDR3 DNA reads TGTGCCAGCAGGGACCCGACAGGGGGCTTCACTGAAGCTTTCTTT. This sequence encodes CASRDPTGGFTEAFF. The chain couples TRBV7-6 to TRBJ1-1, with 10 bases that match TRBD1. With 6 bases clipped from V and 4 bases from J, the junction kept 8 bases outside the gene matches. There are 15 residues in the CDR3. CDR1 is SGHVS and CDR2 is FNYEAQ in the germline V gene.

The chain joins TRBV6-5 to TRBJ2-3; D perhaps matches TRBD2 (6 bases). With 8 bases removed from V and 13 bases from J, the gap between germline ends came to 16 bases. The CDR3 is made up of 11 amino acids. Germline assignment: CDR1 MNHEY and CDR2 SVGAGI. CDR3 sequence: CASLGLGGKYF. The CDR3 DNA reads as TGTGCCAGCCTGGGGCTGGGGGGAAAGTATTTT.

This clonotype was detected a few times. Here the CDR3 DNA reads TGTGCCAGCAGTTTCCCGAATTCACCCCTCCACTTT. It translates to CASSFPNSPLHF. J is TRBJ1-6 and V is TRBV27, with D unresolved. V gave up 3 bases and J gave up 7 bases, with 4 bases separating them. Germline V gene lookup returns CDR1 MNHEY and CDR2 SMNVEV (reference sequence). This CDR3 region has 12 residues.

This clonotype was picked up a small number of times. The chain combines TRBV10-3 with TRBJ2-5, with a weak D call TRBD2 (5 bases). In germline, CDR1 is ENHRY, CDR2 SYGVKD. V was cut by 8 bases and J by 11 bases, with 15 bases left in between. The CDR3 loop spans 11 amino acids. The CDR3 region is CAISQGREQYF. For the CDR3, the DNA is TGTGCCATCTCCCAAGGGAGAGAGCAGTACTTC.

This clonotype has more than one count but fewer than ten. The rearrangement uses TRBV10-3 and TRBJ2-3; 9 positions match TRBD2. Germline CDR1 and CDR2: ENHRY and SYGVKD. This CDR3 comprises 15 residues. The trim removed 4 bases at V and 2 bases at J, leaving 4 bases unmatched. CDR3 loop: CAISGERGATDTQYF. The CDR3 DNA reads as TGTGCCATCAGTGGCGAGCGGGGGGCCACAGATACGCAGTATTTT.

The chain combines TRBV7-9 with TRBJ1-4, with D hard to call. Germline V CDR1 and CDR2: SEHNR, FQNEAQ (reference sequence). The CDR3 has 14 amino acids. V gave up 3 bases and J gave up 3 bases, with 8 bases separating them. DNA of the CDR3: TGTGCCAGCAGCTTCGGGCTCCCTAATGAAAAACTGTTTTTT. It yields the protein CASSFGLPNEKLFF.

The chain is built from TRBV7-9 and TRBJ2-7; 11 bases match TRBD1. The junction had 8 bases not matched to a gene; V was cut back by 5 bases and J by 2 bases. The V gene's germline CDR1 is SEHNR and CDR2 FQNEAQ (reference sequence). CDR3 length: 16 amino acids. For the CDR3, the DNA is TGTGCCAGCAGCCCTGCCGGGACAGGGGGGGCCTACGAGCAGTACGTC. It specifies CASSPAGTGGAYEQYV.

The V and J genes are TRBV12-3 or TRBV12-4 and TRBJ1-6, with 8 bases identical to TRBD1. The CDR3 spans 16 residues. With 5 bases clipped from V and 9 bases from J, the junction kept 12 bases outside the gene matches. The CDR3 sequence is CASSPGQGSYGSPLHF. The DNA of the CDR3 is TGTGCCAGCAGTCCCGGACAGGGCTCTTATGGTTCACCCCTCCACTTT.

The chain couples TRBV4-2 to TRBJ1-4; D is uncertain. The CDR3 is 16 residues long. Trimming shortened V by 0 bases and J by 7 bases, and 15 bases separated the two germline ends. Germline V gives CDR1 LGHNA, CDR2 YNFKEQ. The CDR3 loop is CASSQDPGEGSEKLFF. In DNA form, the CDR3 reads TGTGCCAGCAGCCAAGATCCCGGGGAAGGGTCTGAAAAACTGTTTTTT.